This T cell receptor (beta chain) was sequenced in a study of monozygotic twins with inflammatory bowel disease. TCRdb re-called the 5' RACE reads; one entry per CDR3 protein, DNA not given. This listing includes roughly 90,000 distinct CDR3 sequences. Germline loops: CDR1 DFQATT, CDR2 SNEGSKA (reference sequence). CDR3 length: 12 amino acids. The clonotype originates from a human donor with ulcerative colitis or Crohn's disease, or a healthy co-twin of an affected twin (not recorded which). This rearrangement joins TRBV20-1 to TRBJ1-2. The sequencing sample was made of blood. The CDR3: CSARVPNYGYTF.